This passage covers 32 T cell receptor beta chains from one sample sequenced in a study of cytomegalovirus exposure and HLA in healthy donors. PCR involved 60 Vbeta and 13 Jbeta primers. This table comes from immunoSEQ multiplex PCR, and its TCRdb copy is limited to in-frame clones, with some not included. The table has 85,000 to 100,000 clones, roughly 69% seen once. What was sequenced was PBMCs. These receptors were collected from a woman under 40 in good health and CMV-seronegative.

CDR3 loop: CASSIMTGDRYTF. The CDR3 bases are TGTGCCAGTAGTATTATGACAGGAGACCGATACACCTTC. The chain is built from TRBV19 and TRBJ1-2, with D possibly matching TRBD1 (6 bases). Germline V gene lookup returns CDR1 LNHDA and CDR2 SQIVND (reference sequence). The V end was cut by 3 bases, the J end by 11 bases, with 16 bases between. The length of the CDR3 is 13 residues.

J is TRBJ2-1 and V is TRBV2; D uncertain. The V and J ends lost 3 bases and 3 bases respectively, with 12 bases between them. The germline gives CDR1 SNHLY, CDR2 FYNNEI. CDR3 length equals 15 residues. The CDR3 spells CASSDGSDIYNEQFF. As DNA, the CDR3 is TGTGCCAGCAGTGATGGATCCGACATCTACAATGAGCAGTTCTTC. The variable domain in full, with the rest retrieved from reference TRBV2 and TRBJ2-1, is EPEVTQTPSHQVTQMGQEVILRCVPISNHLYFYWYRQILGQKVEFLVSFYNNEISEKSEIFDDQFSVERPDGSNFTLKIRSTKLEDSAMYFCASSDGSDIYNEQFFGPGTRLTVL.

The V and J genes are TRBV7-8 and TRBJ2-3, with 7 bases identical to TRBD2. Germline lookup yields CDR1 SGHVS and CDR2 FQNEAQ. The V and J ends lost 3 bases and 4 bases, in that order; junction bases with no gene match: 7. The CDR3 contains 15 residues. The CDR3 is CASSLQGLGPDTQYF. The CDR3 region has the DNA TGTGCCAGCAGCTTGCAAGGACTAGGCCCAGATACGCAGTATTTT. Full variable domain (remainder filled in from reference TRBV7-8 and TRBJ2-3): GAGVSQSPRYKVAKRGQDVALRCDPISGHVSLFWYQQALGQGPEFLTYFQNEAQLDKSGLPSDRFFAERPEGSVSTLKIQRTQQEDSAVYLCASSLQGLGPDTQYFGPGTRLTVL.

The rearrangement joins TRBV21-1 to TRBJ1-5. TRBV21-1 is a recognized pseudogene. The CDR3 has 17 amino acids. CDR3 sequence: CASSKGSRAGKDQPQHF. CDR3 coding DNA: TGTGCCAGCAGCAAAGGATCCCGGGCGGGGAAGGATCAGCCCCAGCATTTT.

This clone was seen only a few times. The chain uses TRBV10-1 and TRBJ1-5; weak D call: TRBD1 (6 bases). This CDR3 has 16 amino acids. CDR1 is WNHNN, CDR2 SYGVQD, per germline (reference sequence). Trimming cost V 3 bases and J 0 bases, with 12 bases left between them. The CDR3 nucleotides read TGCGCCAGCAGTGACAGGGGATACTATAGCAATCAGCCCCAGCATTTT. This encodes CASSDRGYYSNQPQHF.

The CDR3 loop reads CASSLVGPGPFSGNTIYF. The CDR3 DNA sequence: TGTGCCAGCAGCTTAGTCGGTCCAGGGCCCTTCTCTGGAAACACCATATATTTT. This rearrangement joins TRBV7-8 to TRBJ1-3, with D possibly TRBD1 on 5 matching bases. Germline CDR1 and CDR2: SGHVS and FQNEAQ. Trimming shortened V by 1 base and J by 0 bases, and 16 bases separated the two germline ends. This CDR3 contains 18 residues.

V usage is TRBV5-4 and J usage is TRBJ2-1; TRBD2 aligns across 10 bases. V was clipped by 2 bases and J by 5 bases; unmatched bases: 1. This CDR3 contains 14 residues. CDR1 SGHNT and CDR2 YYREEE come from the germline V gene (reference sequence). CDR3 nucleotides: TGTGCCAGCAGCTTCGGACTAGCGGACAATGAGCAGTTCTTC. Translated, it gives CASSFGLADNEQFF.

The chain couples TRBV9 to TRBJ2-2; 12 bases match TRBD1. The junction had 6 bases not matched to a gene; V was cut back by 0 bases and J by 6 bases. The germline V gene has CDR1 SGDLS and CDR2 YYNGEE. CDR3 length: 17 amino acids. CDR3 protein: CASSVVPGQGAAGELFF. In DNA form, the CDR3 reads TGTGCCAGCAGCGTAGTGCCGGGACAGGGGGCTGCCGGGGAGCTGTTTTTT.

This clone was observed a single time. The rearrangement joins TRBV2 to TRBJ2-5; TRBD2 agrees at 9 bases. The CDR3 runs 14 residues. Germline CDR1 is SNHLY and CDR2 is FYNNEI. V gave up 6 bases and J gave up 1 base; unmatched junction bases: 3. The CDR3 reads CASRRGGPQETQYF. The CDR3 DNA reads TGTGCCAGCAGGCGGGGGGGCCCCCAAGAGACCCAGTACTTC.

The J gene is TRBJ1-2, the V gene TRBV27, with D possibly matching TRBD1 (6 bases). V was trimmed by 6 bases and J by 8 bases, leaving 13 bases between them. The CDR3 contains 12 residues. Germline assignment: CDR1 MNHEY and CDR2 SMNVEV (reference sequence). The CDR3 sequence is CASRSYRDGYTF. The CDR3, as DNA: TGTGCCAGCAGGAGCTACAGGGACGGCTACACCTTC.

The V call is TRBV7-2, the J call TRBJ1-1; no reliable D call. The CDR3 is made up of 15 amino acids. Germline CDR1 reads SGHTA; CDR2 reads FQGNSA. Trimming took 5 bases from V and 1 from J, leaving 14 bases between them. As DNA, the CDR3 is TGTGCCAGCAGCCTGAGAGTGGTTGGGAACACTGAAGCTTTCTTT. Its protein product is CASSLRVVGNTEAFF.

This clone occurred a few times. CDR3 protein: CASSEGGVWELFF. The CDR3 DNA sequence: TGTGCCAGCAGTGAGGGGGGGGTTTGGGAGCTGTTTTTT. This chain connects TRBV2 to TRBJ2-2, with 7 bases matching TRBD2. The CDR3 covers 13 residues. V shed 3 bases and J 9 bases; nucleotides not matched to a gene: 4. CDR1 is SNHLY, CDR2 FYNNEI, per germline.

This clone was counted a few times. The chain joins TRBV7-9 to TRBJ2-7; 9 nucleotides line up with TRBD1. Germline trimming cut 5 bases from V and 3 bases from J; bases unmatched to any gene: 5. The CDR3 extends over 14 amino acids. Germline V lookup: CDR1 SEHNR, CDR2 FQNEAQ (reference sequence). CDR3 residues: CASSGRDRDYEQYF. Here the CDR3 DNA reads TGTGCCAGCAGCGGCCGGGACAGGGACTACGAGCAGTACTTC.

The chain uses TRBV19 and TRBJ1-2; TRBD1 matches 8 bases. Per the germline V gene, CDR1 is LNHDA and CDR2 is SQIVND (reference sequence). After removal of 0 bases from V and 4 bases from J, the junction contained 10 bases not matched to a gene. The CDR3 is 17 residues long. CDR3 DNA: TGTGCCAGTAGTATAGAACCCGGACAGGGAGCGGGCTATGGCTACACCTTC. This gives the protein CASSIEPGQGAGYGYTF.

The CDR3 DNA is TGTGCCAGTCATTACAGGGGGAGCAATCAGCCCCAGCATTTT. This codes for CASHYRGSNQPQHF. V and J are TRBV19 and TRBJ1-5; 8 bases line up with TRBD1. J lost 1 base, V lost 8 bases, and 4 bases had no gene match. Germline V gives CDR1 LNHDA, CDR2 SQIVND (reference sequence). The CDR3 loop spans 14 amino acids.

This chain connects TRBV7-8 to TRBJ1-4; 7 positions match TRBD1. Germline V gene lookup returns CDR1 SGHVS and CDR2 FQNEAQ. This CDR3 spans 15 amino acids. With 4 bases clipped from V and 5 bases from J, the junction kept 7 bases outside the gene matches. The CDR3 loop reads CASSSSTGRNEKLFF. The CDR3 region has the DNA TGTGCCAGCAGCTCGTCGACAGGGCGGAATGAAAAACTGTTTTTT.

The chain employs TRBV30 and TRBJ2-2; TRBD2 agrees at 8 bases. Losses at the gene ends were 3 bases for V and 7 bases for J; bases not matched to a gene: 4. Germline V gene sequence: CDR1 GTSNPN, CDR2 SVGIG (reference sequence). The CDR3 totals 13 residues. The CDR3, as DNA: TGTGCCTGGAGACTGAGCGGGAGCGGGGAGCTGTTTTTT. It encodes CAWRLSGSGELFF.

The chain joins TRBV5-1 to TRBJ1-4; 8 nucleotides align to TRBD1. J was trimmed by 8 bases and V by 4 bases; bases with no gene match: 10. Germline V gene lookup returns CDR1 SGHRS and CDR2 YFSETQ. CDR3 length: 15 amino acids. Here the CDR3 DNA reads TGCGCCAGCAGCGCAGGACAGGGTCTGTGGGAAAAACTGTTTTTT. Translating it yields CASSAGQGLWEKLFF.

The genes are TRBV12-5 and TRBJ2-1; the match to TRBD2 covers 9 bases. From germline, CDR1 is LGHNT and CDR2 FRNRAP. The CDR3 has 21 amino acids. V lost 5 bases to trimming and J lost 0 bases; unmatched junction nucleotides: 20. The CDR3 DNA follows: TGTGCTAGTGGTCCCCAAACCCACGGGCTAGCGGGACCTCGCTCCTACAATGAGCAGTTCTTC. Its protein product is CASGPQTHGLAGPRSYNEQFF.

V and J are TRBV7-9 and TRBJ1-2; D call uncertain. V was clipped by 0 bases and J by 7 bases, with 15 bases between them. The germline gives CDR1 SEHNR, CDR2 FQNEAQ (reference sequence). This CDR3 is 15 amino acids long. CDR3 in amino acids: CASSLAGRLGFGYTF. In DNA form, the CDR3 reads TGTGCCAGCAGCTTAGCAGGCAGGTTGGGTTTTGGCTACACCTTC. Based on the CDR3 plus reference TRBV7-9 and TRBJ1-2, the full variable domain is DTGVSQNPRHKITKRGQNVTFRCDPISEHNRLYWYRQTLGQGPEFLTYFQNEAQLEKSRLLSDRFSAERPKGSFSTLEIQRTEQGDSAMYLCASSLAGRLGFGYTFGSGTRLTVV.

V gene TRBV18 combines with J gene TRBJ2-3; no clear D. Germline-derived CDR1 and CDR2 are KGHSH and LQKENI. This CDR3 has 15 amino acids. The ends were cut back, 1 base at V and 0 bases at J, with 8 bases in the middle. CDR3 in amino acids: CASSPQESSTDTQYF. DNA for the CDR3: TGTGCCAGCTCACCACAGGAGTCTAGCACAGATACGCAGTATTTT.

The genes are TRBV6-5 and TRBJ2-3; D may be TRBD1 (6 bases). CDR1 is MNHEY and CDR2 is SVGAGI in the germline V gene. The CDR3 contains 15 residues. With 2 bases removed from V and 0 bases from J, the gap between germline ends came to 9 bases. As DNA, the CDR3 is TGTGCCAGCAGTTACGGGGGCTCCAGCACAGATACGCAGTATTTT. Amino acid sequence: CASSYGGSSTDTQYF.

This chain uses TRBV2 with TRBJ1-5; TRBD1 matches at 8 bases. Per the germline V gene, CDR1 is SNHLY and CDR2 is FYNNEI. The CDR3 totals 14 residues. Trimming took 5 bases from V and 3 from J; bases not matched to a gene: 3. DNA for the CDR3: TGTGCCAGCAGTCCGACAGGGGCCAATCAGCCCCAGCATTTT. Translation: CASSPTGANQPQHF.

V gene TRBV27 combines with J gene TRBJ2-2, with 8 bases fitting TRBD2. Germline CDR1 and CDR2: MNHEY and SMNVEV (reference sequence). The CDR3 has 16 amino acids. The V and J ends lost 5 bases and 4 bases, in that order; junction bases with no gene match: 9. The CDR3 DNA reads TGTGCCAGCAGTCATGATATAGCGGGATCCACCGGGGAGCTGTTTTTT. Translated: CASSHDIAGSTGELFF.

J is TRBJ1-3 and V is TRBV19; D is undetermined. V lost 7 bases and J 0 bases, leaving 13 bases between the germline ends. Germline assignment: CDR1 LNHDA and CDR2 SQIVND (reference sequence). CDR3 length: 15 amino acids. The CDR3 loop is CASIGQDSSGNTIYF. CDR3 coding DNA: TGTGCCAGTATAGGCCAGGACTCCTCTGGAAACACCATATATTTT.

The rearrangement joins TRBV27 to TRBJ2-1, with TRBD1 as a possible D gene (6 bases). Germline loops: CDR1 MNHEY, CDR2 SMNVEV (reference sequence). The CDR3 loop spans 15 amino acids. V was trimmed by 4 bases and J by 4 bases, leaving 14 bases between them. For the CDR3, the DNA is TGTGCCAGCAGTTCGTGGCTGGGGGCTTACAATGAGCAGTTCTTC. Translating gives CASSSWLGAYNEQFF.

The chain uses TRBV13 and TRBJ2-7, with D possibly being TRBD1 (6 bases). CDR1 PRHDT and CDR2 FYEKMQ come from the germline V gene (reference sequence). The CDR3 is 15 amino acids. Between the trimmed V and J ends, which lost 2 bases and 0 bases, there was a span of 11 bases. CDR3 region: CASSLWDTSSYEQYF. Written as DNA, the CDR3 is TGTGCCAGCAGCTTATGGGACACCAGCTCCTACGAGCAGTACTTC.

The DNA for the CDR3 is TGTGCCAGCAGCTTGCCTCAGGGGGACACTGAAGCTTTCTTT. Amino acids: CASSLPQGDTEAFF. The chain uses TRBV5-4 and TRBJ1-1; 7 bases agree with TRBD1. Germline V gene sequence: CDR1 SGHNT, CDR2 YYREEE (reference sequence). Unmatched junction bases numbered 3, after V lost 1 base and J lost 3 bases. The CDR3 contains 14 residues. The variable domain in full, with the rest retrieved from reference TRBV5-4 and TRBJ1-1, is ETGVTQSPTHLIKTRGQQVTLRCSSQSGHNTVSWYQQALGQGPQFIFQYYREEENGRGNFPPRFSGLQFPNYSSELNVNALELDDSALYLCASSLPQGDTEAFFGQGTRLTVV.

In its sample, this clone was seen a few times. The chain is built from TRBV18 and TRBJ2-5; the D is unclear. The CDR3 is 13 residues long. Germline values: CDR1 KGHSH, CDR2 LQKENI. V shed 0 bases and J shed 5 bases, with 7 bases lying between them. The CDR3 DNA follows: TGTGCCAGCTCACCACCGAGCCTGGAGACCCAGTACTTC. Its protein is CASSPPSLETQYF.

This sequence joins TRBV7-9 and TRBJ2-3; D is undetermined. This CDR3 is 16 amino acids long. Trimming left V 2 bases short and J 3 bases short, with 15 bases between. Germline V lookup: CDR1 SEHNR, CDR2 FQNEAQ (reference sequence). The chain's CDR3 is CASSLSGYRKTDTQYF. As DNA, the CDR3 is TGTGCCAGCAGCTTAAGTGGGTACAGAAAAACAGATACGCAGTATTTT.

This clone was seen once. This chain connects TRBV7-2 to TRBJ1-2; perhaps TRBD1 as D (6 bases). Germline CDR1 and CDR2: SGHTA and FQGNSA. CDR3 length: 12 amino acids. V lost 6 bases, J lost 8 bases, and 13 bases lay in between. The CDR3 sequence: CASRPGGRGYTF. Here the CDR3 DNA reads TGTGCCAGCAGGCCGGGGGGGCGCGGCTACACCTTC.

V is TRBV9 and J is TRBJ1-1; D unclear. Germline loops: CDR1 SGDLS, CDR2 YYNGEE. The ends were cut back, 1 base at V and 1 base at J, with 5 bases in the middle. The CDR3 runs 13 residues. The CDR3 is CASSVSGNTEAFF. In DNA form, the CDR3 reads TGTGCCAGCAGCGTATCAGGGAACACTGAAGCTTTCTTT.